The 19 T cell receptor beta chains in this list originate from one sample, sequenced in a study of T cell responses to AZD1222 COVID-19 vaccine. Profiling relied on immunoSEQ multiplex PCR, and the TCRdb table lists in-frame clones only, not all of them. The data show 120,000 or so clones, with roughly 91% seen just once and 6% to 8.5% held by the top ten. The source was peripheral blood, collected 28 days after the second AZD1222 dose. The receptors stem from an adult who received the AZD1222 COVID-19 vaccine.

This chain connects TRBV19 to TRBJ2-3, with TRBD1 as a possible D gene (5 bases). V lost 7 bases, J lost 6 bases, and 11 bases lay in between. This CDR3 is 12 amino acids long. Looked up from germline, CDR1 is LNHDA and CDR2 is SQIVND (reference sequence). DNA for the CDR3: TGTGCCAGTAAAGGGGCCTCGGATACGCAGTATTTT. It yields the protein CASKGASDTQYF.

The gene calls are TRBV13 and TRBJ2-7, with a tentative D call TRBD1 (6 bases). Between the trimmed V and J ends, which lost 5 bases and 0 bases, there was a span of 11 bases. The CDR3 has 14 residues. Germline assignment: CDR1 PRHDT and CDR2 FYEKMQ (reference sequence). CDR3 region: CASSTDRLSYEQYF. The DNA of the CDR3 is TGTGCCAGCAGCACAGACAGGCTCTCCTACGAGCAGTACTTC.

The genes are TRBV25-1 and TRBJ1-1, with D hard to call. This CDR3 is 13 amino acids long. Germline V gene sequence: CDR1 MGHDK, CDR2 SYGVNS. Trimming removed 5 bases at V and 1 base at J, with 8 bases between. This CDR3 is CASSPPWNTEAFF. CDR3 DNA sequence: TGTGCCAGCAGTCCCCCATGGAACACTGAAGCTTTCTTT.

The rearrangement links TRBV5-4 to TRBJ1-2; D call uncertain. V lost 0 bases and J lost 4, with 10 bases in between. Germline values: CDR1 SGHNT, CDR2 YYREEE (reference sequence). The CDR3 covers 14 residues. Here the CDR3 reads CASSLAPGTYGYTF. Here the CDR3 DNA reads TGTGCCAGCAGCTTGGCGCCTGGCACCTATGGCTACACCTTC.

This clone has just one count. The chain couples TRBV27 to TRBJ2-5; D perhaps matches TRBD1 (5 bases). Looked up from germline, CDR1 is MNHEY and CDR2 is SMNVEV (reference sequence). Trimming pared 0 bases from V and 9 bases from J, leaving 8 bases between. CDR3 length: 12 amino acids. The CDR3 sequence: CASSLSKGPQYF. In nucleotides, the CDR3 is TGTGCCAGCAGTTTATCGAAGGGGCCCCAGTACTTC.

J is TRBJ1-1 and V is TRBV18; TRBD1 agrees at 8 bases. Trimming removed 3 bases from V and 1 base from J; junction bases left unmatched: 1. The CDR3 is made up of 14 amino acids. CDR1 KGHSH and CDR2 LQKENI come from the germline V gene. CDR3 residues: CASSPGTGNTEAFF. As DNA, the CDR3 is TGTGCCAGCTCACCCGGGACAGGGAACACTGAAGCTTTCTTT.

V gene TRBV10-2 combines with J gene TRBJ2-1, with TRBD2 identical over 10 bases. Germline assignment: CDR1 WSHSY and CDR2 SAAADI. The V gene end was trimmed by 5 bases and the J gene end by 0 bases; junction bases not matched to a gene: 7. The CDR3 is made up of 17 amino acids. The CDR3 DNA reads TGCGCCAGCAGTAGTACTAGCGGGAAGAGCTCCTACAATGAGCAGTTCTTC. This sequence encodes CASSSTSGKSSYNEQFF.

The chain joins TRBV6-5 to TRBJ1-1; D remains ambiguous. The CDR3 consists of 12 residues. In germline, CDR1 is MNHEY, CDR2 SVGAGI. The V and J ends lost 6 bases and 3 bases respectively, with 8 bases between them. CDR3 nucleotides: TGTGCCAGCAGCAAAAGAGACACTGAAGCTTTCTTT. Translation: CASSKRDTEAFF.

As DNA, the CDR3 is TGTGCCAGCAAAATCCTTGGGAACACTGAAGCTTTCTTT. This gives the protein CASKILGNTEAFF. The V call is TRBV6-5, the J call TRBJ1-1; D is undetermined. The CDR3 has 13 residues. Deletions cut 7 bases from V and 1 base from J, with 10 bases between. Looked up from germline, CDR1 is MNHEY and CDR2 is SVGAGI.

The chain combines TRBV4-2 with TRBJ1-2; possible D gene TRBD1, 5 bases. V was trimmed by 5 bases and J by 0 bases, leaving 16 bases between them. Germline CDR1 is LGHNA and CDR2 is YNFKEQ. This CDR3 spans 16 amino acids. CDR3 coding DNA: TGTGCCAGCAGCGGGGCGGAAACCGAAGCTAACTATGGCTACACCTTC. It is translated as CASSGAETEANYGYTF.

CDR3 region: CASSQGGSPSYTF. The CDR3 nucleotides read TGTGCCAGCAGCCAAGGAGGGTCTCCCAGCTACACCTTC. The gene calls are TRBV14 and TRBJ1-2; D not resolved. CDR3 length: 13 amino acids. The V end was cut by 1 base, the J end by 9 bases, with 12 bases between. Germline CDR1 and CDR2: SGHDN and FVKESK. The full variable domain, with the rest looked up from reference TRBV14 and TRBJ1-2, is EAGVTQFPSHSVIEKGQTVTLRCDPISGHDNLYWYRRVMGKEIKFLLHFVKESKQDESGMPNNRFLAERTGGTYSTLKVQPAELEDSGVYFCASSQGGSPSYTFGSGTRLTVV.

The gene calls are TRBV7-9 and TRBJ2-1; D gene ambiguous. The V gene's germline CDR1 is SEHNR and CDR2 FQNEAQ (reference sequence). This CDR3 contains 13 residues. Trimming took 5 bases from V and 10 from J, leaving 15 bases between them. For the CDR3, the DNA is TGTGCCAGCAGCCCCACAGAACGAGCCGAGCAGTTCTTC. This translates into CASSPTERAEQFF.

The chain employs TRBV7-4 and TRBJ2-7; D not certain. Germline-derived CDR1 and CDR2 are SGHVT and SQSDAQ. The CDR3 loop spans 16 amino acids. V lost 3 bases and J lost 2, with 17 bases in between. This CDR3 reads CASSLAPPGPAYEQYF. The CDR3 coding sequence is TGTGCCAGCAGCTTGGCCCCCCCCGGGCCGGCCTACGAGCAGTACTTC.

This sequence joins TRBV9 and TRBJ2-3; 9 nucleotides align to TRBD2. The CDR3 is made up of 16 amino acids. Germline CDR1 is SGDLS and CDR2 is YYNGEE. V trimming: 1 base; J trimming: 4 bases; junction bases outside the gene matches: 7. DNA for the CDR3: TGTGCCAGCAGCGTAACAGCGGGGGGAGCTGCAGATACGCAGTATTTT. This sequence encodes CASSVTAGGAADTQYF.

The V and J genes are TRBV30 and TRBJ1-6; TRBD1 is a possible D gene (5 bases). CDR1 is GTSNPN, CDR2 SVGIG, per germline (reference sequence). Trimming stripped 4 bases from V and 9 bases from J, with 16 bases between. The CDR3 totals 14 residues. The CDR3 here is CAWTPPVQGSPLHF. Written as DNA, the CDR3 is TGTGCCTGGACCCCTCCGGTCCAGGGTTCACCCCTCCACTTT.

In DNA, the CDR3 is TGTGCCAGCAGGGACAGCCCCTCTAACTATGGCTACACCTTC. This codes for CASRDSPSNYGYTF. This chain uses TRBV6-5 with TRBJ1-2; D possibly corresponds to TRBD1 (6 bases). The germline CDR1 and CDR2 sequences are MNHEY and SVGAGI. V dropped 6 bases and J dropped 0 bases, with 11 bases sitting between them. The CDR3 spans 14 residues.

This rearrangement joins TRBV5-1 to TRBJ2-3; possibly TRBD1 for D (6 bases). The CDR3 is 14 residues long. Germline loops: CDR1 SGHRS, CDR2 YFSETQ. Trimming removed 0 bases from V and 4 bases from J, with 9 bases in between. CDR3 sequence reads: CASSLARGADTQYF. The CDR3 DNA reads TGCGCCAGCAGCTTGGCCAGGGGCGCAGATACGCAGTATTTT.

The chain couples TRBV5-1 to TRBJ2-2; 7 nucleotides align to TRBD1. This CDR3 spans 16 amino acids. Per germline, CDR1 SGHRS and CDR2 YFSETQ. J was trimmed by 3 bases and V by 4 bases; bases with no gene match: 9. CDR3 DNA: TGCGCCAGCAGCCGACAGGGTAGGACCTACACCGGGGAGCTGTTTTTT. Translation gives CASSRQGRTYTGELFF.

A single count supports this clone. The chain employs TRBV4-1 and TRBJ2-7, with a tentative D call TRBD1 (6 bases). Germline CDR1 MGHRA, CDR2 YSYEKL. Trimming shortened V by 0 bases and J by 3 bases, and 12 bases separated the two germline ends. The CDR3 consists of 15 residues. This CDR3 reads CASSQDPGDIYEQYF. CDR3 coding DNA: TGCGCCAGCAGCCAAGACCCAGGGGATATCTACGAGCAGTACTTC.